These 27 T cell receptor beta chains were sequenced from one sample in a study of cytomegalovirus exposure and HLA in healthy donors (dated by TCRdb to 2015 to 2018). Receptors were amplified or captured by the immunoSEQ multiplex PCR assay. For the multiplex PCR, a mixture combining 60 forward primers for TCR Vbeta segments and 13 reverse primers for TCR Jbeta segments was used. The source is immuneACCESS, and TCRdb retained only in-frame sequences with V and J called. Part of the clones is not carried over; for the studies checked, unresolved V genes explain less than half of this, and the remainder is unexplained. The table for this sample lists around 100,000 clones; roughly 80% of them were counted only once. Of the sample, more than 20% falls within the top ten clones. The sequencing sample was made of PBMCs. These receptors all stem from a man aged 30 to 39 in good health and CMV-seropositive.

J is TRBJ2-3 and V is TRBV15, with 10 bases that match TRBD2. Per germline, CDR1 LNHNV and CDR2 YYDKDF (reference sequence). The CDR3 is 14 amino acids. The trim removed 6 bases at V and 4 bases at J, leaving 4 bases unmatched. This CDR3 reads CATRETSGPDTQYF. In DNA form, the CDR3 reads TGTGCCACCAGGGAGACTAGCGGGCCAGATACGCAGTATTTT.

V and J are TRBV9 and TRBJ1-1; D gene uncertain. Germline CDR1 is SGDLS and CDR2 is YYNGEE. This CDR3 has 13 residues. V gave up 3 bases and J gave up 4 bases, with 10 bases separating them. The CDR3 is CASSEEGSTEAFF. CDR3 nucleotides: TGTGCCAGCAGCGAAGAAGGGAGCACTGAAGCTTTCTTT.

This clone was seen more than once but under ten times. The chain joins TRBV2 to TRBJ2-7; the match to TRBD1 covers 8 bases. Unmatched junction bases numbered 10, after V lost 6 bases and J lost 6 bases. The length of the CDR3 is 14 residues. Germline V gives CDR1 SNHLY, CDR2 FYNNEI. In nucleotides, the CDR3 is TGTGCCAGCAGGCGAGGGGACGGACAGGGCGAGCAGTACTTC. This sequence encodes CASRRGDGQGEQYF.

The chain carries TRBV9 and TRBJ1-4; 9 bases fit TRBD1. V gave up 4 bases and J gave up 6 bases; unmatched junction bases: 7. The CDR3 length is 15 residues. Germline CDR1 reads SGDLS; CDR2 reads YYNGEE. CDR3 bases: TGTGCCAGCAGCTTCCCGACAGGGGGGGATGAAAAACTGTTTTTT. Residues: CASSFPTGGDEKLFF.

J is TRBJ2-1 and V is TRBV13; tentatively, D is TRBD1 (5 bases). V lost 4 bases and J 7 bases, leaving 11 bases between the germline ends. The CDR3 covers 13 residues. Germline values: CDR1 PRHDT, CDR2 FYEKMQ (reference sequence). CDR3 in amino acids: CASSSNYRNEQFF. CDR3 bases: TGTGCCAGCAGCTCGAACTACAGGAATGAGCAGTTCTTC.

V and J are TRBV7-3 and TRBJ2-1; D possibly corresponds to TRBD2 (8 bases). Germline values: CDR1 SGHTA, CDR2 FQGTGA. CDR3 size: 15 residues. Deletions cut 4 bases from V and 6 bases from J, with 16 bases between. The CDR3 spells CASSSQGTRANEQFF. In DNA form, the CDR3 reads TGTGCCAGCAGCTCACAGGGGACTAGGGCCAATGAGCAGTTCTTC. The full variable domain, its missing parts supplied by reference TRBV7-3 and TRBJ2-1, is GAGVSQTPSNKVTEKGKYVELRCDPISGHTALYWYRQSLGQGPEFLIYFQGTGAADDSGLPNDRFFAVRPEGSVSTLKIQRTERGDSAVYLCASSSQGTRANEQFFGPGTRLTVL.

V gene TRBV28 combines with J gene TRBJ2-5; TRBD1 agrees at 11 bases. V lost 2 bases to trimming and J lost 5 bases; unmatched junction nucleotides: 4. Germline CDR1 and CDR2: MDHEN and SYDVKM. This CDR3 has 15 residues. This chain's CDR3 is CASSLPGQGGETQYF. CDR3 nucleotides: TGTGCCAGCAGTTTACCGGGACAGGGGGGCGAGACCCAGTACTTC.

The V call is TRBV5-6, the J call TRBJ1-6; tentatively, D is TRBD1 (6 bases). The germline CDR1 and CDR2 sequences are SGHDT and YYEEEE. V lost 0 bases and J lost 9, with 19 bases in between. The CDR3 runs 17 residues. The CDR3 loop reads CASSLGRGEGESSPLHF. The DNA of the CDR3 is TGTGCCAGCAGCTTGGGCAGGGGTGAAGGAGAGAGTTCACCCCTCCACTTT.

This clone was counted once. The chain joins TRBV2 to TRBJ1-5; weak D call: TRBD1 (6 bases). CDR1 and CDR2 from the germline V gene are SNHLY and FYNNEI. CDR3 length equals 14 residues. Between the trimmed V and J ends, which lost 6 bases and 7 bases, there was a span of 16 bases. The CDR3 DNA reads as TGTGCCAGCAGGGGGGGGGCAGGGTTACAGCCCCAGCATTTT. It yields the protein CASRGGAGLQPQHF.

The chain combines TRBV5-4 with TRBJ2-3, with a tentative D call TRBD2 (5 bases). V lost 4 bases and J 3 bases, leaving 18 bases between the germline ends. The CDR3 extends over 16 amino acids. Germline V gene lookup returns CDR1 SGHNT and CDR2 YYREEE (reference sequence). This chain's CDR3 is CASSPEVMRQTDTQYF. The CDR3, as DNA: TGTGCCAGCAGCCCGGAGGTTATGAGGCAGACAGATACGCAGTATTTT.

The chain couples TRBV19 to TRBJ1-2, with a weak D call TRBD1 (5 bases). CDR1 is LNHDA, CDR2 SQIVND, per germline (reference sequence). The ends were cut back, 3 bases at V and 4 bases at J, with 12 bases in the middle. This CDR3 has 14 amino acids. The CDR3 nucleotides read TGTGCCAGTAGTATCCAGGGCAACCTCTATGGCTACACCTTC. Protein: CASSIQGNLYGYTF. Using reference TRBV19 and TRBJ1-2 for the parts outside the CDR3, the full variable domain is DGGITQSPKYLFRKEGQNVTLSCEQNLNHDAMYWYRQDPGQGLRLIYYSQIVNDFQKGDIAEGYSVSREKKESFPLTVTSAQKNPTAFYLCASSIQGNLYGYTFGSGTRLTVV.

The rearrangement uses TRBV2 and TRBJ1-4; 7 positions match TRBD1. The junction had 4 bases not matched to a gene; V was cut back by 4 bases and J by 5 bases. Germline assignment: CDR1 SNHLY and CDR2 FYNNEI. The CDR3 sequence is 14 residues long. CDR3 residues: CASSANRGNEKLFF. Here the CDR3 DNA reads TGTGCCAGCAGTGCCAACAGGGGCAATGAAAAACTGTTTTTT.

The CDR3: CAIGQNYGYTF. The CDR3 region has the DNA TGTGCCATCGGACAAAACTATGGCTACACCTTC. This chain uses TRBV28 with TRBJ1-2; the D gene is possibly TRBD1 (5 bases). The V and J ends lost 10 bases and 2 bases respectively, with 8 bases between them. CDR3 length: 11 residues. Germline CDR1 is MDHEN and CDR2 is SYDVKM.

This chain joins TRBV28 and TRBJ1-2; 9 nucleotides agree with TRBD1. J gave up 6 bases and V 6 bases, and 8 bases lay outside the gene matches. The CDR3 is 14 residues long. Germline CDR1 is MDHEN and CDR2 is SYDVKM. The CDR3 sequence: CASSRQDRGHGYTF. CDR3 coding DNA: TGTGCCAGCAGCCGACAGGACAGGGGTCATGGCTACACCTTC.

This clone has just a few counts. The chain couples TRBV4-1 to TRBJ2-5; tentative D call: TRBD2 (7 bases). The CDR3 contains 16 residues. Germline lookup yields CDR1 MGHRA and CDR2 YSYEKL. Trimming cost V 4 bases and J 4 bases, with 19 bases left between them. As DNA, the CDR3 is TGCGCCAGCAGCCGATCGGGGGGCGGAGGGGGAGAGACCCAGTACTTC. Residues: CASSRSGGGGGETQYF.

The J gene is TRBJ1-6, the V gene TRBV6-5; D unresolved. Germline values: CDR1 MNHEY, CDR2 SVGAGI. The CDR3 spans 14 residues. Between the trimmed V and J ends, which lost 6 bases and 0 bases, there was a span of 6 bases. For the CDR3, the DNA is TGTGCCAGCAGCCCTTCCTCCTATAATTCACCCCTCCACTTT. Its translation: CASSPSSYNSPLHF.

J is TRBJ2-7 and V is TRBV10-2, with 14 bases aligning to TRBD2. The CDR3 length is 17 residues. Looked up from germline, CDR1 is WSHSY and CDR2 is SAAADI. The junction had 7 bases not matched to a gene; V was cut back by 4 bases and J by 2 bases. For the CDR3, the DNA is TGCGCCAGCAGTGCAGCCGGACTAGCGGGGGGAACCTACGAGCAGTACTTC. It encodes CASSAAGLAGGTYEQYF.

The count of this clone is one. J is TRBJ2-3 and V is TRBV9; D is uncertain. The CDR3 contains 14 residues. Deletions cut 0 bases from V and 0 bases from J, with 5 bases between. Germline assignment: CDR1 SGDLS and CDR2 YYNGEE. The CDR3 loop is CASSVAVSTDTQYF. CDR3 coding DNA: TGTGCCAGCAGCGTAGCAGTAAGCACAGATACGCAGTATTTT. The full variable domain, with the rest looked up from reference TRBV9 and TRBJ2-3, is DSGVTQTPKHLITATGQRVTLRCSPRSGDLSVYWYQQSLDQGLQFLIQYYNGEERAKGNILERFSAQQFPDLHSELNLSSLELGDSALYFCASSVAVSTDTQYFGPGTRLTVL.

This clone showed up just a few times. The chain employs TRBV10-3 and TRBJ1-1, with TRBD1 matching over 9 bases. The V gene's germline CDR1 is ENHRY and CDR2 SYGVKD. After removal of 11 bases from V and 4 bases from J, the junction contained 11 bases not matched to a gene. The CDR3 loop spans 14 amino acids. The CDR3 bases are TGTGCCTCGGGGTTGACAGGGGGAGGCACTGAAGCTTTCTTT. Encoded protein: CASGLTGGGTEAFF.

A single count supports this clone. This chain links TRBV7-6 with TRBJ1-5, with 7 bases fitting TRBD1. The V gene end was trimmed by 1 base and the J gene end by 11 bases; junction bases not matched to a gene: 11. Germline CDR1 is SGHVS and CDR2 is FNYEAQ. This CDR3 has 15 residues. The CDR3, as DNA: TGTGCCAGCAGCTTAGGGGGACAGATTAAATCAGCCCAGCATTTT. Amino acids: CASSLGGQIKSAQHF.

The chain carries TRBV5-4 and TRBJ1-4, with 8 positions matching TRBD1. After removal of 0 bases from V and 7 bases from J, the junction contained 5 bases not matched to a gene. The V gene's germline CDR1 is SGHNT and CDR2 YYREEE (reference sequence). The CDR3 spans 15 residues. The DNA for the CDR3 is TGTGCCAGCAGCTTGGCAGGGGGCATGGGTGAAAAACTGTTTTTT. The encoded protein is CASSLAGGMGEKLFF.

This clone was detected once. The chain joins TRBV7-9 to TRBJ2-1, with 11 bases that match TRBD2. The V segment lost 4 bases and the J segment 8 bases; nucleotides outside the gene matches: 7. Looked up from germline, CDR1 is SEHNR and CDR2 is FQNEAQ (reference sequence). This CDR3 region has 15 residues. Written as DNA, the CDR3 is TGTGCCAGCAGCTCAGTAGCGGGGGGGCGTGATGAGCAGTTCTTC. Encoded protein: CASSSVAGGRDEQFF.

The chain uses TRBV10-1 and TRBJ2-7, with a weak D call TRBD1 (5 bases). The CDR3 extends over 19 amino acids. Germline V CDR1 and CDR2: WNHNN, SYGVQD (reference sequence). The ends were cut back, 7 bases at V and 2 bases at J, with 30 bases in the middle. CDR3 protein: CASTSFASLGRVRPYEQYV. The CDR3 nucleotides read TGCGCCAGCACTTCCTTCGCGTCCTTGGGCAGGGTAAGACCCTACGAGCAGTACGTC.

The V and J genes are TRBV11-2 and TRBJ1-1; 7 bases are shared with TRBD1. Germline loops: CDR1 SGHAT, CDR2 FQNNGV. J gave up 8 bases and V 0 bases, and 3 bases lay outside the gene matches. CDR3 length: 13 residues. Written as DNA, the CDR3 is TGTGCCAGCAGCTTAGAACAGGGGACAGAAGCTTTCTTT. This sequence encodes CASSLEQGTEAFF. Variable domain in full (rest from reference TRBV11-2 and TRBJ1-1): EAGVAQSPRYKIIEKRQSVAFWCNPISGHATLYWYQQILGQGPKLLIQFQNNGVVDDSQLPKDRFSAERLKGVDSTLKIQPAKLEDSAVYLCASSLEQGTEAFFGQGTRLTVV.

Comment on this clone: The junction shows a germline mismatch at one end, possibly a read error. J is TRBJ2-5 and V is TRBV7-9; TRBD1 is a possible D gene (5 bases). The CDR3 spans 15 residues. Looked up from germline, CDR1 is SEHNR and CDR2 is FQNEAQ (reference sequence). CDR3 DNA: TGTTCCAGCAGCCGAACAGGTTATTCTCAGGAGACCCAGTACTTC. Translating it yields CSSSRTGYSQETQYF.

The chain is built from TRBV6-5 and TRBJ1-4; 9 bases align to TRBD1. The germline gives CDR1 MNHEY, CDR2 SVGAGI. The CDR3 is 15 residues long. J lost 7 bases, V lost 4 bases, and 7 bases had no gene match. DNA of the CDR3: TGTGCCAGCAGTTCGAGGACAGGGGATGTTGAAAAACTGTTTTTT. This codes for CASSSRTGDVEKLFF.

This sequence joins TRBV7-8 and TRBJ1-5, with 8 bases that match TRBD1. This CDR3 has 18 residues. Losses at the gene ends were 1 base for V and 11 bases for J; bases not matched to a gene: 19. CDR1 and CDR2 from the germline V gene are SGHVS and FQNEAQ. Written as DNA, the CDR3 is TGTGCCAGCAGCTTAGGCCGAGTTCGGGACAGGCAACGGTCAGCCCAGCATTTT. This gives the protein CASSLGRVRDRQRSAQHF. Combining the CDR3 with reference TRBV7-8 and TRBJ1-5 gives the whole variable domain GAGVSQSPRYKVAKRGQDVALRCDPISGHVSLFWYQQALGQGPEFLTYFQNEAQLDKSGLPSDRFFAERPEGSVSTLKIQRTQQEDSAVYLCASSLGRVRDRQRSAQHFGDGTRLSIL.